The clone carrying this T cell receptor (beta chain) was seen once. These data come from a study of blood T cell repertoires in COVID-19. Study background: Researchers got acute and convalescent COVID-19 samples from the United States, Italy and Spain.

Germline V gene lookup returns CDR1 SGHDT and CDR2 YYEEEE. The CDR3 is 16 residues long. The V and J ends lost 4 bases and 7 bases, in that order; junction bases with no gene match: 12. In the study's own analysis: It was from reference gene primer amplification that nucleated cell counts were estimated. TCRdb's table, derived via immunoSEQ multiplex PCR, lists solely in-frame clones and lacks some. D and trimming were read from the DNA, whereas the V and J calls and clone size are those reported in that table. The top ten hold around 0.6% of the sample, which has approximately 440,000 clones, less than 95% seen once.

The receptor was isolated from a man between 18 and 35 years old who had recovered from COVID-19. Input material: PBMCs or T cells enriched from blood (not recorded which). This sequence joins TRBV5-6 and TRBJ2-1; TRBD1 matches at 9 bases. The CDR3 loop is CASSHFGQGKKNEQFF. The DNA for the CDR3 is TGTGCCAGCAGCCACTTTGGACAGGGGAAAAAAAATGAGCAGTTCTTC.